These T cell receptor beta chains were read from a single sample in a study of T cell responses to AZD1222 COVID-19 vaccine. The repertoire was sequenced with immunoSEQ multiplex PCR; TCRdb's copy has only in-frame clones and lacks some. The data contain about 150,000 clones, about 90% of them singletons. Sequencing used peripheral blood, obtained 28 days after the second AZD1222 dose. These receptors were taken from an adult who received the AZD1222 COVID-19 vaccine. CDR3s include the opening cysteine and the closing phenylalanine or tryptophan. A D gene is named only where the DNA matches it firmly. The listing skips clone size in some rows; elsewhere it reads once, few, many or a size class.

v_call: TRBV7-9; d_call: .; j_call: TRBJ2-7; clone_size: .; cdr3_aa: CASSLQGTTHEQYF; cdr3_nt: TGTGCCAGCAGCTTACAGGGGACAACCCACGAGCAGTACTTC
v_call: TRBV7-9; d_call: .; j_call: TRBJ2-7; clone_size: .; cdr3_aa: CASSLGVGSHEQYF; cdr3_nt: TGTGCCAGCAGCTTAGGGGTCGGGAGCCACGAGCAGTACTTC
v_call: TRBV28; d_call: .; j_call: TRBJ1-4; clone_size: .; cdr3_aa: CASSLIHDVKLFF; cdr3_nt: TGTGCCAGCAGTTTAATCCATGATGTAAAACTGTTTTTT
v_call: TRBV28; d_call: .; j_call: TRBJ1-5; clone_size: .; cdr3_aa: CASSLRTASQPQHF; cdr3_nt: TGTGCCAGCAGCCTCCGGACAGCAAGTCAGCCCCAGCATTTT
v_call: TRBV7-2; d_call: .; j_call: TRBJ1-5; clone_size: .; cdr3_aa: CASSLAEVMNQPQHF; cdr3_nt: TGTGCCAGCAGCTTAGCGGAAGTAATGAATCAGCCCCAGCATTTT
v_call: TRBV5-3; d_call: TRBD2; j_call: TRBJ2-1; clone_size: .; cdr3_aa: CARSNGTSGIYNEQFF; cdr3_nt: TGTGCCAGAAGCAACGGGACTAGCGGGATCTACAATGAGCAGTTCTTC
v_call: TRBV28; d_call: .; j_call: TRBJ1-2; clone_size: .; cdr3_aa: CASSLQATANYGYTF; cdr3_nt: TGTGCCAGCAGTTTACAGGCAACAGCTAACTATGGCTACACCTTC
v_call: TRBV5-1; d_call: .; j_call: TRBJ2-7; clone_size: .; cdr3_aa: CASSLGLATRNEQYF; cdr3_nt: TGCGCCAGCAGCTTGGGATTAGCGACAAGAAACGAGCAGTACTTC
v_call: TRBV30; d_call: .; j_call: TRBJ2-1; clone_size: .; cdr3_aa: CAWSVMWTASYNEQFF; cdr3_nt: TGTGCCTGGAGTGTAATGTGGACAGCCTCCTACAATGAGCAGTTCTTC
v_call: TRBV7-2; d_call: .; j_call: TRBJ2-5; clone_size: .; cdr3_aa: CASSKRPPGRLDLAETQYF; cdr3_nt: TGTGCCAGCAGCAAAAGGCCACCGGGACGCCTGGACCTGGCGGAGACCCAGTACTTC
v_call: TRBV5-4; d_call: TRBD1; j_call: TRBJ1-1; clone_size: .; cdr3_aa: CASSGIPGQGMLGAFF; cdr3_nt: TGTGCCAGCAGCGGAATTCCGGGACAGGGCATGCTTGGGGCTTTCTTT
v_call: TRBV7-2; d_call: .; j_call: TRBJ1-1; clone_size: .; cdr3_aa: CASSPQGRNTEAFF; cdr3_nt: TGTGCCAGCAGCCCACAGGGACGAAACACTGAAGCTTTCTTT
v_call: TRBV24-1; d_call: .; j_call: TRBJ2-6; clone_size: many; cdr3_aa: CATSDPDGSSGANVLTF; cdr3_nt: TGTGCCACCAGTGATCCGGACGGCAGCTCTGGGGCCAACGTCCTGACTTTC
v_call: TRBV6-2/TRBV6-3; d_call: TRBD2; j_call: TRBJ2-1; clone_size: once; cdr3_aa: CASRPRLAGGYNEQFF; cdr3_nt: TGTGCCAGCAGACCTCGACTAGCGGGAGGGTACAATGAGCAGTTCTTC
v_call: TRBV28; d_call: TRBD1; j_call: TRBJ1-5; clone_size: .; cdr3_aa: CASRGSRTGHNQPQHF; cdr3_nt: TGTGCCAGCAGGGGATCACGGACAGGGCACAATCAGCCCCAGCATTTT
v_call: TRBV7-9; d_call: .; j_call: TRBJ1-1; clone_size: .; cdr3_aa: CASSLAGAPEAFF; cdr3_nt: TGTGCCAGCAGCTTAGCAGGGGCCCCTGAAGCTTTCTTT
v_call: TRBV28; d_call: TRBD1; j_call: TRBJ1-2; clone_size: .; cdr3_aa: CASSSGQGALMDGYTF; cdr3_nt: TGTGCCAGCAGTTCAGGACAGGGGGCGCTTATGGATGGCTACACCTTC
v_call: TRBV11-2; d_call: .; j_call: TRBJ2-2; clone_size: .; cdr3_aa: CASQRWRGRTGELFF; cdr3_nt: TGTGCCAGCCAGAGGTGGCGGGGGCGGACCGGGGAGCTGTTTTTT
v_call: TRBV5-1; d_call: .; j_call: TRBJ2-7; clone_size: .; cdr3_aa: CASSFSHEQYF; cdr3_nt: TGCGCCAGCAGCTTTAGCCACGAGCAGTACTTC
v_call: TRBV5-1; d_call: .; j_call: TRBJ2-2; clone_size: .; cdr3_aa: CASSLDLNTGELFF; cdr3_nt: TGCGCCAGCAGCTTGGACTTGAACACCGGGGAGCTGTTTTTT
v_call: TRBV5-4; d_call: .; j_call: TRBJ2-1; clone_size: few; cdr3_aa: CASRLDSYNEQFF; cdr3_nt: TGTGCCAGCAGACTTGACAGTTACAATGAGCAGTTCTTC
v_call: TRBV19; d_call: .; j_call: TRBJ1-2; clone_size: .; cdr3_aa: CASAANYGYTF; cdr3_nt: TGTGCCAGTGCCGCCAACTATGGCTACACCTTC